The 14 T cell receptor beta chains in this list originate from one sample, sequenced in a study of T cells in Graves' hyperthyroidism and ophthalmopathy. The TCR beta CDR3 regions underwent amplification using RNA transcripts as the source. In the first-round RT-PCR of the TCR CDR3, the HTBI primer set was used. Using its own MiXCR run on the multiplex PCR reads, TCRdb lists one record per CDR3 protein. This sample carries around 350,000 distinct CDR3 sequences, approximately 18% of them seen once, and the ten largest clones take approximately 35%. The sequenced sample consisted of blood. The receptors derive from a woman in her thirties with Graves' hyperthyroidism that later progressed to Graves' ophthalmopathy.

At least ten counts were recorded for this clonotype. The chain joins TRBV28 to TRBJ2-3, with D perhaps matching TRBD2 (7 bases). V gave up 6 bases and J gave up 4 bases, with 8 bases separating them. The germline V gene encodes CDR1 MDHEN and CDR2 SYDVKM. This CDR3 is 12 amino acids long. DNA of the CDR3: TGTGCCAGCAGAGGGGGGGCAGATACGCAGTATTTT. It is translated as CASRGGADTQYF.

This clonotype was found many times. V gene TRBV20-1 combines with J gene TRBJ2-7; D tentatively reads TRBD1 or TRBD2 (5 bases each). The V end was cut by 6 bases, the J end by 7 bases, with 13 bases between. This CDR3 contains 11 residues. Germline V gene data show CDR1 as DFQATT and CDR2 as SNEGSKA (reference sequence). CDR3 in amino acids: CSAPGGREQYF. CDR3 nucleotide sequence: TGCAGTGCACCTGGGGGTCGGGAGCAGTACTTC.

V and J are TRBV6-2 or TRBV6-3 and TRBJ2-5; 10 bases line up with TRBD2. The CDR3 is made up of 14 amino acids. V dropped 5 bases and J dropped 1; count of bases not matched to a gene: 1. Germline CDR1 is MNHEY and CDR2 is SVGEGT. In DNA, the CDR3 is TGTGCCAGCAGTGGACTAGCGGCCCAAGAGACCCAGTACTTC. Residues: CASSGLAAQETQYF.

This clonotype was recorded many times. CDR3 nucleotides: TGTGCCAGCAGTCATTCGACCATGAACACTGAAGCTTTCTTT. It yields the protein CASSHSTMNTEAFF. The chain employs TRBV3-1 and TRBJ1-1; D uncertain. CDR3 length: 14 residues. Looked up from germline, CDR1 is LGHDT and CDR2 is YNNKEL (reference sequence). The V and J ends lost 6 bases and 0 bases respectively, with 11 bases between them. The whole variable domain, remainder taken from reference TRBV3-1 and TRBJ1-1, is DTAVSQTPKYLVTQMGNDKSIKCEQNLGHDTMYWYKQDSKKFLKIMFSYNNKELIINETVPNRFSPKSPDKAHLNLHINSLELGDSAVYFCASSHSTMNTEAFFGQGTRLTVV.

This clonotype has a count of ten or more. The chain couples TRBV6-1 to TRBJ1-6; weak D call: TRBD1 (5 bases). There are 15 residues in the CDR3. The V gene lost 1 base and the J gene lost 4 bases, with 8 bases spanning the gap. Germline V lookup: CDR1 MNHNS, CDR2 SASEGT. Here the CDR3 reads CASSEGQGYNSPLHF. CDR3 DNA: TGTGCCAGCAGTGAAGGGCAGGGATATAATTCACCCCTCCACTTT.

This clonotype was observed many times. The chain links TRBV5-1 to TRBJ2-7, with 10 bases that match TRBD1. Trimming at V came to 3 bases and at J to 1 base, leaving 4 bases not matched to a gene. CDR1 is SGHRS, CDR2 YFSETQ, per germline. The CDR3 runs to 15 residues. CDR3 in DNA: TGCGCCAGCAGCTCCGGGACAGGGGTTTCCTACGAGCAGTACTTC. Translating it yields CASSSGTGVSYEQYF.

This clonotype showed up many times. CDR3: CASSSQLDSYEQYF. The CDR3 nucleotides read TGTGCCAGCTCAAGTCAGTTGGACTCCTACGAGCAGTACTTC. The V gene is TRBV18, the J gene TRBJ2-7; unclear D gene. Germline-derived CDR1 and CDR2 are KGHSH and LQKENI. Trimming removed 5 bases from V and 0 bases from J, with 11 bases in between. This CDR3 region has 14 residues.

The CDR3 is CATTGLGANTEAFF. CDR3 coding DNA: TGTGCCACGACCGGACTGGGGGCGAACACTGAAGCTTTCTTT. This chain uses TRBV28 with TRBJ1-1, with D tentatively TRBD1 (6 bases). The CDR3 is made up of 14 amino acids. Germline lookup yields CDR1 MDHEN and CDR2 SYDVKM. Deletions cut 10 bases from V and 1 base from J, with 16 bases between.

The rearrangement links TRBV5-1 to TRBJ1-1; the D is unclear. The CDR3 contains 11 residues. Germline lookup yields CDR1 SGHRS and CDR2 YFSETQ. V was clipped by 4 bases and J by 3 bases, with 4 bases between them. The DNA for the CDR3 is TGCGCCAGCAGCGCGGACACTGAAGCTTTCTTT. Residues: CASSADTEAFF.

The V call is TRBV12-3 or TRBV12-4, the J call TRBJ1-2; TRBD1 might be the D (5 bases). Deletions cut 6 bases from V and 7 bases from J, with 24 bases between. CDR3 length equals 16 residues. CDR3 region: CASSRTGGEGLGGYTF. In DNA form, the CDR3 reads TGTGCCAGCAGCCGCACGGGGGGGGAGGGTCTGGGTGGCTACACCTTC.

For this clonotype: A read error is possible here, since a much larger clone lies one base away. This chain joins TRBV11-1 and TRBJ2-1; 13 bases map to TRBD2. With V trimmed by 6 bases and J by 2 bases, 4 bases remained unmatched. In germline, CDR1 is SGHAT, CDR2 FQDESV (reference sequence). The CDR3 runs 16 residues. The CDR3 nucleotides are TGTGCCAGCAGAGCGACTAGCGGGGGGCCCTACAATGAGCAGTTCTTC. Its protein is CASRATSGGPYNEQFF.

This clonotype showed up many times. The rearrangement joins TRBV2 to TRBJ2-1, with 13 positions matching TRBD2. CDR3 length: 15 residues. The ends lost 5 bases at V and 8 bases at J; junction bases unmatched: 6. Germline CDR1 and CDR2: SNHLY and FYNNEI. The CDR3 region has the DNA TGTGCCAGCAGTCCGGGACTAGCGGGGTTTGATGAGCAGTTCTTC. Its translation: CASSPGLAGFDEQFF.

In the case of this clonotype: Just one base apart from a much larger clone, this may be a read error. The chain carries TRBV20-1 and TRBJ1-1, with D uncertain. Germline-derived CDR1 and CDR2 are DFQATT and SNEGSKA (reference sequence). The CDR3 is 13 amino acids. The DNA for the CDR3 is TGCAGTACTAGACCGGGCACGAACACTGAAGCTTTCTTT. Residues: CSTRPGTNTEAFF.

This clonotype has just a few counts. The rearrangement uses TRBV30 and TRBJ2-7; 10 positions agree with TRBD1. Trimming at V came to 5 bases and at J to 5 bases, leaving 3 bases not matched to a gene. The CDR3 loop spans 12 amino acids. The germline V gene has CDR1 GTSNPN and CDR2 SVGIG (reference sequence). The CDR3 loop reads CAWSGTGDEQYF. CDR3 coding DNA: TGTGCCTGGTCCGGGACAGGGGACGAGCAGTACTTC.